One and the same sample provided the 5 T cell receptor beta chains below, sequenced in a study of Ad26.COV2.S vaccination and SARS-CoV-2 variants. Treatment given: about 20 received Ad26.COV2.S at low or high dose, single or two shots; about five received placebo; per-sample allocation not given. The samples date from day 63 after the first vaccine or placebo injection. Clones were sequenced by immunoSEQ multiplex PCR, and TCRdb holds only the in-frame ones, with some missing. This repertoire shows roughly 350,000 clones, about 87% found once; its top ten account for 6.4%. The sample consisted of peripheral blood, taken in a trial of Ad26.COV2.S vaccine versus placebo. These receptors were collected from a person aged 18-60 years who received the Ad26.COV2.S COVID-19 vaccine or a placebo.

The rearrangement links TRBV7-2 to TRBJ1-4; D is unclear. Germline assignment: CDR1 SGHTA and CDR2 FQGNSA. The CDR3 covers 14 residues. Trimming left V 3 bases short and J 4 bases short, with 9 bases between. The CDR3 DNA follows: TGTGCCAGCAGCTTTATACCTTTTAATGAAAAACTGTTTTTT. Encoded protein: CASSFIPFNEKLFF.

As to this clone: The same CDR3 is also encoded by other DNA sequences in this sample. This chain uses TRBV28 with TRBJ1-3; D is undetermined. The germline CDR1 and CDR2 sequences are MDHEN and SYDVKM. V was clipped by 6 bases and J by 0 bases, with 3 bases between them. This CDR3 spans 12 amino acids. CDR3: CASRSSGNTIYF. CDR3 DNA: TGTGCCAGCAGGTCCTCTGGAAACACCATATATTTT. The variable domain in full, completed from reference TRBV28 and TRBJ1-3, reads DVKVTQSSRYLVKRTGEKVFLECVQDMDHENMFWYRQDPGLGLRLIYFSYDVKMKEKGDIPEGYSVSREKKERFSLILESASTNQTSMYLCASRSSGNTIYFGEGSWLTVV.

This rearrangement joins TRBV2 to TRBJ1-6, with D possibly being TRBD1 (6 bases). The CDR3 runs to 16 residues. Per the germline V gene, CDR1 is SNHLY and CDR2 is FYNNEI. V was shortened by 7 bases and J by 1 base, with 14 bases between the two germline ends. DNA for the CDR3: TGTGCCAGCACTTTCAGGGGTAAATCCTATAATTCACCCCTCCACTTT. Its protein is CASTFRGKSYNSPLHF.

The V gene is TRBV30, the J gene TRBJ2-1; D call uncertain. Trimming removed 2 bases at V and 6 bases at J, with 2 bases between. CDR3 length equals 10 residues. Per the germline V gene, CDR1 is GTSNPN and CDR2 is SVGIG (reference sequence). CDR3 DNA: TGTGCCTGGAGTATCAATGAGCAGTTCTTC. Translation gives CAWSINEQFF.

The V and J genes are TRBV5-8 and TRBJ2-7; D gene uncertain. Trimming pared 1 base from V and 4 bases from J, leaving 9 bases between. Germline lookup yields CDR1 SGHTS and CDR2 YDEGEE. The CDR3 sequence is 13 residues long. CDR3 protein: CASSLRAAYEQYF. The DNA of the CDR3 is TGTGCCAGCAGCTTGCGGGCTGCGTACGAGCAGTACTTC.